This T cell receptor (beta chain) emerged from a study of blood T cells in healthy people across ages. Then a second PCR, running about 7 to 11 cycles, was carried out with a sample-barcoded 5' primer and a J-beta primer mix. The template-switch adaptor, which had 12 random nucleotides, put a tag on each cDNA molecule. Via MiXCR, TCRdb re-called the 5' RACE reads, giving one row per CDR3 protein. The sample has over 450,000 distinct CDR3 sequences; about 25% are singletons. Germline CDR1 is MNHEY and CDR2 is SMNVEV (reference sequence). This CDR3 is built from 14 residues. The V gene lost 1 base and the J gene lost 1 base, with 8 bases spanning the gap. There were at least 5.5 micrograms of total RNA extracted from every sample. The same sample was also studied in work on T cells of mothers and their children. From that study: Related pairs of mothers and children showed slightly higher, non-significant overlap versus unrelated pairs.

The receptor comes from a boy younger than 18 in good health. V is TRBV27 and J is TRBJ2-7; D is unclear. Sequencing was done on a sample of blood. Here the CDR3 DNA reads TGTGCCAGCAGTTTATGGTACGGTTCCTACGAGCAGTACTTC. It translates to CASSLWYGSYEQYF.